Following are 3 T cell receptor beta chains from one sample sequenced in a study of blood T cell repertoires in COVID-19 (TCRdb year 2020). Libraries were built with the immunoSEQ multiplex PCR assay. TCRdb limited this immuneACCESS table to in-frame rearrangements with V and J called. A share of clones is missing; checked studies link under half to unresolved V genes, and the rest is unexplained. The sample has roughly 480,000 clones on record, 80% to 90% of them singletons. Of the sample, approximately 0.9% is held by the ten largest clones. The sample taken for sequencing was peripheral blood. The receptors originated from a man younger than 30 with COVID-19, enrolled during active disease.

CDR3 in DNA: TGTGCCAGCAGTTGGGGACACCTCTACGAGCAGTACTTC. It yields the protein CASSWGHLYEQYF. The chain employs TRBV27 and TRBJ2-7; maybe TRBD1 (6 bases). Germline CDR1 and CDR2: MNHEY and SMNVEV (reference sequence). The germline V and J ends were trimmed by 4 bases and 3 bases, with 10 bases remaining between them. The CDR3 length is 13 residues.

In DNA, the CDR3 is TGTGCCACCAGCAGAGTACAGGGGATTGGGGATACGCAGTATTTT. Protein: CATSRVQGIGDTQYF. This chain connects TRBV15 to TRBJ2-3, with 7 bases fitting TRBD1. The length of the CDR3 is 15 residues. Per the germline V gene, CDR1 is LNHNV and CDR2 is YYDKDF (reference sequence). The ends lost 1 base at V and 6 bases at J; junction bases unmatched: 7. Full variable domain (missing parts from reference TRBV15 and TRBJ2-3): DAMVIQNPRYQVTQFGKPVTLSCSQTLNHNVMYWYQQKSSQAPKLLFHYYDKDFNNEADTPDNFQSRRPNTSFCFLDIRSPGLGDTAMYLCATSRVQGIGDTQYFGPGTRLTVL.

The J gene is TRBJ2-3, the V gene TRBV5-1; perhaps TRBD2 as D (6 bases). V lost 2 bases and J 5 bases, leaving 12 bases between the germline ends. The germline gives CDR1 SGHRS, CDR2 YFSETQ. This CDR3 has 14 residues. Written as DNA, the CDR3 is TGCGCCAGCAGCTTTGTAGGGACTGGAGATACGCAGTATTTT. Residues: CASSFVGTGDTQYF.